These T cell receptor beta chains were read from a single sample in a study of blood T cells in healthy people across ages. In TCRdb, the 5' RACE reads were re-called with MiXCR into one record per CDR3 protein. The table has 800,000 or so distinct CDR3 sequences, 25% seen once. The same specimen was also included in a second study, on T cells of mothers and their children.

Sequences were obtained from blood. The source is a boy aged 10-17 years in good health. Both conserved end residues are trimmed from each CDR3.

V gene	J gene	CDR3 protein
TRBV29-1	TRBJ1-1	SVQGRGGLHVSSWTEAF
TRBV28	TRBJ1-5	ASLSGAIQVNSNQPQH
TRBV9	TRBJ2-3	ASSPRGFSTDTQY
TRBV6-5	TRBJ1-4	ASSYRPTRTEKLF
TRBV6-2/TRBV6-3	TRBJ2-6	ASSYSPRGASGANVLT
TRBV4-1	TRBJ2-2	ASSQYGTENTGELF
TRBV18	TRBJ2-5	ASSPPRPGQQETQY
TRBV7-9	TRBJ2-5	ASSQGYGGGREAQY
TRBV18	TRBJ2-3	ASSPMVADTQY
TRBV7-2	TRBJ2-7	ASSKPPGGLNYEQY
TRBV9	TRBJ2-6	ASSGRESGANVLT
TRBV3-1	TRBJ2-7	ASSLDSYTYEQY
TRBV7-9	TRBJ1-4	ASSPGGALLF
TRBV5-1	TRBJ1-3	ASSRRMTGGADGNTIY
TRBV6-1	TRBJ1-1	ASSERGYEAF
TRBV2	TRBJ2-3	ASSEDRGLSTDTQY
TRBV25-1	TRBJ1-4	ASSDTRDTGGEKLF
TRBV5-1	TRBJ2-1	ASSLGFISDEQF
TRBV20-1	TRBJ2-2	SARDTGTNTGELF
TRBV20-1	TRBJ2-5	SGGLVETQY
TRBV7-6	TRBJ1-4	ASSLTSAATNEKLF
TRBV21-1	.	ASSKGEISGSPDTQH
TRBV10-3	TRBJ1-3	AIRGTGQSFSGNTIY
TRBV29-1	TRBJ2-3	SAQGLAAGTDTQY
TRBV29-1	TRBJ2-4	SVLSWALGEQRNIQY